This T cell receptor beta chain appears in the sequencing data of a study of blood T cell repertoires in COVID-19. Study at large: Material from acute and convalescent COVID-19 was sourced from the United States, Italy and Spain. PBMCs, B-cell-depleted T cells, or T cells were the source of the cDNA or gDNA that made up the material.

The V and J ends lost 3 bases and 3 bases respectively, with 4 bases between them. The CDR3 has 12 amino acids. CDR1 is SGHAT, CDR2 FQNNGV, per germline. Original processing methods: How many nucleated cells were present was estimated from reference gene primer amplification. The method was immunoSEQ multiplex PCR; TCRdb's version includes in-frame clones alone and lacks a portion of them. V, J and clone size were drawn from that table, and D and trimming were deduced from the DNA. This table holds hundreds of thousands of clones, approximately 80% found once. Input material: peripheral blood. The chain links TRBV11-2 to TRBJ2-3; D uncertain. The source is a woman aged 45-65 years with acute or convalescent COVID-19. The CDR3 DNA is TGTGCCAGCAGCTTTCTGACAGATACGCAGTATTTT. This translates into CASSFLTDTQYF.